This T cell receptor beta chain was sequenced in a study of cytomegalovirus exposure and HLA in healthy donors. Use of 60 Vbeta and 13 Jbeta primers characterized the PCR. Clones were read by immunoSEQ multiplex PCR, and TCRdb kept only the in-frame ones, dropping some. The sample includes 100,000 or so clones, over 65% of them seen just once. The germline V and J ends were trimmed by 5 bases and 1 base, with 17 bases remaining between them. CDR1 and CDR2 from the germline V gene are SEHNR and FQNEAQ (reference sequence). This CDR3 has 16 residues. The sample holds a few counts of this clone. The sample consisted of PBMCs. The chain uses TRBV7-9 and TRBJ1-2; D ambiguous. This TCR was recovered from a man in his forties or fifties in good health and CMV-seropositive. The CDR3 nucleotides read TGTGCCAGCAGCCTTTCTACACGGGAAGGTAACTATGGCTACACCTTC. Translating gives CASSLSTREGNYGYTF.